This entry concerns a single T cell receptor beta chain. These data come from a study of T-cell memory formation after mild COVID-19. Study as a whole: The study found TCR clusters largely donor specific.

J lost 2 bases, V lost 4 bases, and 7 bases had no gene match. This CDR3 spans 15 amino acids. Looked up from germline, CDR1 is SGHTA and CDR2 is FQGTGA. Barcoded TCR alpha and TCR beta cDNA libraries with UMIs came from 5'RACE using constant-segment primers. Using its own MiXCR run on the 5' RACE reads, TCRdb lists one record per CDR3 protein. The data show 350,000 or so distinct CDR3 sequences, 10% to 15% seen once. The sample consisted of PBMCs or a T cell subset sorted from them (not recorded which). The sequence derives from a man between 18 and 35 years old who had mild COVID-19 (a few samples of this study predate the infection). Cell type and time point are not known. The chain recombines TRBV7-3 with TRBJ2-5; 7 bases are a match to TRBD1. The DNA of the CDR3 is TGTGCCAGCAGCTCGCACCCGGGACAGCAAGAGACCCAGTACTTC. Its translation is CASSSHPGQQETQYF. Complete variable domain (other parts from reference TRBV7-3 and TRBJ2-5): GAGVSQTPSNKVTEKGKYVELRCDPISGHTALYWYRQSLGQGPEFLIYFQGTGAADDSGLPNDRFFAVRPEGSVSTLKIQRTERGDSAVYLCASSSHPGQQETQYFGPGTRLLVL.